This T cell receptor beta chain was obtained from a study of sequential checkpoint blockade in melanoma. Study at large: Arm A got nivolumab then ipilimumab; arm B the reverse, 1:1.

Regarding treatment: randomized to nivolumab then ipilimumab (arm A) or the reverse (arm B). PBMC sorting kept live CD3+CD8+ cells without CD19 or CD56. This CDR3 comprises 13 residues. Unmatched junction bases numbered 2, after V lost 4 bases and J lost 5 bases. From germline, CDR1 is SGDLS and CDR2 YYNGEE. Method: immunoSEQ multiplex PCR; TCRdb's copy keeps in-frame clones and lacks some. Of approximately 28,000 clones in the sample, under 85% were seen once. The chain carries TRBV9 and TRBJ2-4; 8 bases are a match to TRBD2. This TCR was recovered from a human donor with melanoma. Sequencing was performed on CD8+ T cells sorted from blood (inferred from file names), taken from a patient given nivolumab and ipilimumab in sequence. CDR3 in amino acids: CASSTGGENIQYF. The CDR3 nucleotides read TGTGCCAGCAGCACGGGAGGGGAAAACATTCAGTACTTC.